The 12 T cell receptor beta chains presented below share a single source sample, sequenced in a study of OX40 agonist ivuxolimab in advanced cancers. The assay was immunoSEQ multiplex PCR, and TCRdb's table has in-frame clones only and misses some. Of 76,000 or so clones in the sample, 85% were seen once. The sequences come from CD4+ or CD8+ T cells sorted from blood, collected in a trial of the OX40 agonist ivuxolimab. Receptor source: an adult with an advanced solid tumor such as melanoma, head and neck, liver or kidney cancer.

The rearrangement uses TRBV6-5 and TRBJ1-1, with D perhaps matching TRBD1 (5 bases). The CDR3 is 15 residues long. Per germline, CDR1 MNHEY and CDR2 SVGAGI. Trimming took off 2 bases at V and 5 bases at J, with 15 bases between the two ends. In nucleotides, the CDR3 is TGTGCCAGCAGTTACCCCGCTAGGGGAGGGACTGAAGCTTTCTTT. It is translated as CASSYPARGGTEAFF.

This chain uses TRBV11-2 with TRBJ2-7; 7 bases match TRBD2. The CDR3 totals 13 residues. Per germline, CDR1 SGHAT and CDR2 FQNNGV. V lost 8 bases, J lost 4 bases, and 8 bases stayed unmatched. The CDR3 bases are TGTGCCAGCTATGGGAGGGGAGGGTACGAGCAGTACTTC. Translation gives CASYGRGGYEQYF.

The CDR3 loop is CASSTYFGGVNEQFF. CDR3 DNA sequence: TGTGCCAGCAGCACCTACTTCGGGGGAGTCAATGAGCAGTTCTTC. The chain uses TRBV7-2 and TRBJ2-1, with D possibly matching TRBD2 (6 bases). V gave up 5 bases and J gave up 6 bases, with 17 bases separating them. This CDR3 has 15 amino acids. Germline CDR1 is SGHTA and CDR2 is FQGNSA.

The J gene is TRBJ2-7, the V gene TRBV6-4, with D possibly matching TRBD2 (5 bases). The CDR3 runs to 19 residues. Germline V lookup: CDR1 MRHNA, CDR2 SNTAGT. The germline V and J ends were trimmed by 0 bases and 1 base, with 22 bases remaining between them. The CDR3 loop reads CASSDSDRKEPRGSYEQYF. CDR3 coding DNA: TGTGCCAGCAGTGACTCGGACCGGAAGGAGCCCCGGGGTTCCTACGAGCAGTACTTC.

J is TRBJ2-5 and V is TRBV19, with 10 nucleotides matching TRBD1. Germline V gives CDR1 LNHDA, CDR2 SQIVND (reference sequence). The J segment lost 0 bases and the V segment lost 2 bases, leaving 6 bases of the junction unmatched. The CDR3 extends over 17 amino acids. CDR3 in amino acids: CASSILRQGAYQETQYF. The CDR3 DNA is TGTGCCAGTAGTATACTTAGACAGGGGGCTTACCAAGAGACCCAGTACTTC.

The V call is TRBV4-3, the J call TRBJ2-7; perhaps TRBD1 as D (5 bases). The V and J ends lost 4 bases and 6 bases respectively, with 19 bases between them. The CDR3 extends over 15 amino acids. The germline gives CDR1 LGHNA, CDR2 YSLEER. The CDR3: CASSPTLGQGGEQYF. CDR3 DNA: TGCGCCAGCAGCCCGACCCTGGGGCAGGGCGGCGAGCAGTACTTC.

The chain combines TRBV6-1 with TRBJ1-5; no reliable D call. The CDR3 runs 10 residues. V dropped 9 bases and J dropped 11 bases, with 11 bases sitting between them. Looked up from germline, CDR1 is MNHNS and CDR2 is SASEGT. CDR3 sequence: CARRIRSQHF. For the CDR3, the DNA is TGTGCCAGGAGGATCCGGTCCCAGCATTTT.

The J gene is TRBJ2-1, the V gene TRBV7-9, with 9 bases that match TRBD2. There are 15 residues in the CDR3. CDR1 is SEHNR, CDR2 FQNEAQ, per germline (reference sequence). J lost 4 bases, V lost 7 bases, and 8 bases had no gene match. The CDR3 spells CASTSPSGVYNEQFF. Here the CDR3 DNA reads TGTGCCAGCACCTCCCCTAGCGGGGTATACAATGAGCAGTTCTTC.

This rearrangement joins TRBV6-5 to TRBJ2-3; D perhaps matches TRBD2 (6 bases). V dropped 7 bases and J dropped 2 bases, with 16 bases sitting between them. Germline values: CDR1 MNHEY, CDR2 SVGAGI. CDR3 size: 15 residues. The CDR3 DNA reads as TGTGCCAGCAACTCCTGGGGGACTTCCACAGATACGCAGTATTTT. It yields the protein CASNSWGTSTDTQYF.

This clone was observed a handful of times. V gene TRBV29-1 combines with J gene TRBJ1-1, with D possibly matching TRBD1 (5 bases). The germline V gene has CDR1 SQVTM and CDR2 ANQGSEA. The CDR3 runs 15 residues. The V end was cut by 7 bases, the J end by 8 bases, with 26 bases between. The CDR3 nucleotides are TGCAGCGCGGCCCATCCCTCCGGGACTTCGACGGAAGCTTTCTTT. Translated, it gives CSAAHPSGTSTEAFF.

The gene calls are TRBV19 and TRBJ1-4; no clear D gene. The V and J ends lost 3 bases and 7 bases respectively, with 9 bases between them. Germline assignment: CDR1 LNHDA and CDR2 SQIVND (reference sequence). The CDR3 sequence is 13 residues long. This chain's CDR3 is CASSIGYGEKLFF. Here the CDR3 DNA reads TGTGCCAGTAGTATTGGGTACGGTGAAAAACTGTTTTTT.

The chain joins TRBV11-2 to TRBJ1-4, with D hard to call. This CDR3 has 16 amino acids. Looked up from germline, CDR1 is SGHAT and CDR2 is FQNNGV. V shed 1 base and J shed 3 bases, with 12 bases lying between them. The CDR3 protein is CASSLGTGFPNEKLFF. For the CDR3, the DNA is TGTGCCAGCAGCTTAGGGACGGGGTTCCCTAATGAAAAACTGTTTTTT. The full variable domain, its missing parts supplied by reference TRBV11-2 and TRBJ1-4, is EAGVAQSPRYKIIEKRQSVAFWCNPISGHATLYWYQQILGQGPKLLIQFQNNGVVDDSQLPKDRFSAERLKGVDSTLKIQPAKLEDSAVYLCASSLGTGFPNEKLFFGSGTQLSVL.